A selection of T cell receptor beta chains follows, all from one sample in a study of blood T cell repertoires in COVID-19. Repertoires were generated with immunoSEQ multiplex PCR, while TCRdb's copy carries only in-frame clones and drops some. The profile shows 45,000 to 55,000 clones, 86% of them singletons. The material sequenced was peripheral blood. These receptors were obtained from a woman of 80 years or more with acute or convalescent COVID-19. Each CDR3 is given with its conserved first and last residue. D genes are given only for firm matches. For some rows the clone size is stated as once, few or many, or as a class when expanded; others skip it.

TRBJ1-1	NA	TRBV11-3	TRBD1	TGTGCCAGCAGCTTAGCGCCACAGGGACAGGGGGAGAACACTGAAGCTTTCTTT	CASSLAPQGQGENTEAFF
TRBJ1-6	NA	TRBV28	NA	TGTGCCAGCAGTTTCTCCGCCGGGGTCGGATCCTATAATTCACCCCTCCACTTT	CASSFSAGVGSYNSPLHF
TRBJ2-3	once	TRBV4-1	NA	TGCGCCAGCAGCCTCCAACTAGCAGGTGAAACTAGCACAGATACGCAGTATTTT	CASSLQLAGETSTDTQYF
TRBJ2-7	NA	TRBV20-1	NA	TGCAGTGCTAGTCGTCGGCAGAGGGACTACGAGCAGTACTTC	CSASRRQRDYEQYF
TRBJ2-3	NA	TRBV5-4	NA	TGTGCCAGCAGCTTGGACCGGGGAGATACGCAGTATTTT	CASSLDRGDTQYF
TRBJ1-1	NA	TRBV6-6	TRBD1	TGTGCCACTTCATCGACAGGGATAAACACTGAAGCTTTCTTT	CATSSTGINTEAFF
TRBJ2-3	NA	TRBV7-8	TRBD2	TGTGCCAGCAGCCTTAGCGGGAGGCGGGGAGATACGCAGTATTTT	CASSLSGRRGDTQYF
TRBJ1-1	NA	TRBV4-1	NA	TGCGCCAGCAGCCCAGGACAGACGATGAACACTGAAGCTTTCTTT	CASSPGQTMNTEAFF
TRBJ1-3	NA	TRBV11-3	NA	TGTGCCAGCAGCTCGTCTAGGCTCCACTCTGGAAACACCATATATTTT	CASSSSRLHSGNTIYF
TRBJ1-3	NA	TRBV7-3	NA	TGTGCCAGCAGCTTAGCTGGGGGCGGTGGAAACACCATATATTTT	CASSLAGGGGNTIYF
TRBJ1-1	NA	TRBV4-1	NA	TGCGCCAGCAGAGTTGGGACGGGAGTGAACACTGAAGCTTTCTTT	CASRVGTGVNTEAFF
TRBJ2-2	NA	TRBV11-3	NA	TGTGCCAGCAGCTTAGATGGAGTCGAGACCGGGGAGCTGTTTTTT	CASSLDGVETGELFF
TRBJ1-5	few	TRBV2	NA	TGTGCCAGCAGTGGACAGCCCAATCAGCCCCAGCATTTT	CASSGQPNQPQHF
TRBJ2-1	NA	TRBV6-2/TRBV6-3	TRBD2	TGTGCCAGCAGCCGACTAGCGACGTTTGATGAGCAGTTCTTC	CASSRLATFDEQFF
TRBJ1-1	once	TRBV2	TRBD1	TGTGCCAGCAGTACGGACAGGAGAAGGGGGGCTTTCTTT	CASSTDRRRGAFF
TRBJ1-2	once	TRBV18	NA	TGTGCCAGCTCACAAGGCAGTCCGGGAAACTATGGCTACACCTTC	CASSQGSPGNYGYTF
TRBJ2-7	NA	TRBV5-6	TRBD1	TGTGCCAGCAGCCTAATCACAGGGGGAAACGAGCAGTACTTC	CASSLITGGNEQYF
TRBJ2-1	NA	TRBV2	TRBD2	TGTGCCAGCAGTGAACAGGCGGGGGCCTACAATGAGCAGTTCTTC	CASSEQAGAYNEQFF
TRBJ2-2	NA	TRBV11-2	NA	TGTGCCAGCAGCTTAGATCTTGTCGGTAACACCGGGGAGCTGTTTTTT	CASSLDLVGNTGELFF
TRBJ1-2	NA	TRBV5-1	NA	TGCGCCAGCAGCTTGGCCTCGGGGGAGGGTGGCTACACCTTC	CASSLASGEGGYTF
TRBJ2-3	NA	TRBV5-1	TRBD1	TGCGCCAGCAGCTTGGGACAGGGATTGATAGTCGATACGCAGTATTTT	CASSLGQGLIVDTQYF
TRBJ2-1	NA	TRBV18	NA	TGTGCCAGCTCAACCCGACAGGATTCCAATGAGCAGTTCTTC	CASSTRQDSNEQFF
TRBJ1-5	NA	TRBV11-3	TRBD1	TGTGCCAGCAGCCAAGGGACAGGGAATCAGCCCCAGCATTTT	CASSQGTGNQPQHF
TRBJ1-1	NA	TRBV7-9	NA	TGTGCCAGCAGCTTCCCGGGGAACGGAAACACTGAAGCTTTCTTT	CASSFPGNGNTEAFF
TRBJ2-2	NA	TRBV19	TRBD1	TGTGCCAGTAGTAGGCATGAGGGGGCGGTAGGGGAGCTGTTTTTT	CASSRHEGAVGELFF
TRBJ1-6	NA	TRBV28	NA	TGTGCCAGCAGTTTAGGACAACTTAATTCACCCCTCCACTTT	CASSLGQLNSPLHF
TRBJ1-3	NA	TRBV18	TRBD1	TGTGCCAGCTCACGCCGGGACAGGCGCCCCTCTGGAAACACCATATATTTT	CASSRRDRRPSGNTIYF
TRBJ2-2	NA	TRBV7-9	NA	TGTGCCAGCAGCTTCCAGGGGCAAAACACCGGGGAGCTGTTTTTT	CASSFQGQNTGELFF
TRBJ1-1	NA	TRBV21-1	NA	TGTGCCAGCAGCAAAACGGGAGGGGGACTTAAGTGTGCTGAAGCTTTCTTT	CASSKTGGGLKCAEAFF
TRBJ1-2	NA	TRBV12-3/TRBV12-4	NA	TGTGCCAGCAGTTTTGAGGGGGGGACTGGCTACACCTTC	CASSFEGGTGYTF
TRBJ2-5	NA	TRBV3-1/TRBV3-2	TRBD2	TGTGCCAGCAGCCGGACTAGCTCGGAGCGGGAGACCCAGTACTTC	CASSRTSSERETQYF
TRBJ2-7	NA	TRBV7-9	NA	TGTGCCAGCAGCTTAGAACTCGGCGAGCAGTACTTC	CASSLELGEQYF
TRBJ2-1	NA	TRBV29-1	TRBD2	TGCAGCGCCGTTACTAGCGGCTCCTACAATGAGCAGTTCTTC	CSAVTSGSYNEQFF
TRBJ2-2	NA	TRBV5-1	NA	TGCGCCAGCAGCTTGGCCGTACAGGGGAACACCGGGGAGCTGTTTTTT	CASSLAVQGNTGELFF
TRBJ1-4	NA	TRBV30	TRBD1	TGTGCCTGGAGTGCAGGGGGGACAGTTAATGAAAAACTGTTTTTT	CAWSAGGTVNEKLFF
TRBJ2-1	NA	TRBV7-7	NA	TGTGCTAGCAGCTCTTCTGGGGGCCCCTACAATGAGCAGTTCTTC	CASSSSGGPYNEQFF
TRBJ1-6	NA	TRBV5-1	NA	TGCGCCAGCAGCCTGGACAGTTATAATTCACCCCTCCACTTT	CASSLDSYNSPLHF
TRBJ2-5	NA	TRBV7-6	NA	TGTGCCAGCAGCTCACAGGGAGAGACCCAGTACTTC	CASSSQGETQYF
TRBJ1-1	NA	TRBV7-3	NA	TGTGCCAGCAGCTTAAGAGGGTTAAGCACTGAAGCTTTCTTT	CASSLRGLSTEAFF
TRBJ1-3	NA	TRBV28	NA	TGTGCCAGCAGCCAGGTCGGAGGGACCGCAAGAAACACCATATATTTT	CASSQVGGTARNTIYF
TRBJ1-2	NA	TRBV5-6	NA	TGTGCCAGCAGCGTCGGACAGTTCAACTATGGCTACACCTTC	CASSVGQFNYGYTF
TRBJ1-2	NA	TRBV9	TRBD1	TGTGCCAGCAGCGTAGGACAGGGGGAGACTAACTATGGCTACACCTTC	CASSVGQGETNYGYTF